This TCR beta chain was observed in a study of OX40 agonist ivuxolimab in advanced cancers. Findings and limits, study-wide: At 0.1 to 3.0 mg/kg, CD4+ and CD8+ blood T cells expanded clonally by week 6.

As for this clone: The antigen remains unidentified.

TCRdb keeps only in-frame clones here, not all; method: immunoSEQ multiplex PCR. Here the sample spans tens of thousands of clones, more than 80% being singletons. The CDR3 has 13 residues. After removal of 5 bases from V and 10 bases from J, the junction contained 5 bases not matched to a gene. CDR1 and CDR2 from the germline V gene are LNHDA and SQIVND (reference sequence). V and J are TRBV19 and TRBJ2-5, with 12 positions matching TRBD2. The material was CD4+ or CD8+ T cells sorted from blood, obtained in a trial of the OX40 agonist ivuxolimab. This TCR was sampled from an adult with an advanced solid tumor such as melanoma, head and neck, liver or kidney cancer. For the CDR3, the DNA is TGTGCCAGTAGTGGAGGACTAGCGGGAAACCAGTACTTC. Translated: CASSGGLAGNQYF. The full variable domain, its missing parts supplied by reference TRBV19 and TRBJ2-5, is DGGITQSPKYLFRKEGQNVTLSCEQNLNHDAMYWYRQDPGQGLRLIYYSQIVNDFQKGDIAEGYSVSREKKESFPLTVTSAQKNPTAFYLCASSGGLAGNQYFGPGTRLLVL.